This T cell receptor beta chain was observed in a study of a mutant IDH1 vaccine in newly diagnosed glioma. Study in general: Patients got their first vaccination 4-6 weeks after radiotherapy alone, or with temozolomide cycles. Those enrolled had earlier been treated with radiotherapy, temozolomide, or both, mostly both.

This sample's time point: week 47, end of study. What each vaccine dose contained was 300 ug of mutant IDH1 20-mer peptide, accompanied by topical imiquimod. The CDR3 loop spans 13 amino acids. With 4 bases removed from V and 5 bases from J, the gap between germline ends came to 14 bases. Germline values: CDR1 GTSNPN, CDR2 SVGIG (reference sequence). Details on this clone: Antigen unknown.

Assay used: immunoSEQ multiplex PCR; TCRdb lists only in-frame clones, some missing. Of 50,000 to 65,000 clones in the sample, 80% to 85% were seen once. The sample in question was PBMCs, obtained from a glioma patient whose treatment included an IDH1 peptide vaccine. The sequence derives from a woman in her fifties or sixties with glioma. The chain links TRBV30 to TRBJ2-5; tentatively, D is TRBD1 (5 bases). The CDR3 region has the DNA TGTGCCTGGACCCTAGGGGCGTTGGAGACCCAGTACTTC. It is translated as CAWTLGALETQYF. Combining the CDR3 with reference TRBV30 and TRBJ2-5 gives the whole variable domain SQTIHQWPATLVQPVGSPLSLECTVEGTSNPNLYWYRQAAGRGLQLLFYSVGIGQISSEVPQNLSASRPQDRQFILSSKKLLLSDSGFYLCAWTLGALETQYFGPGTRLLVL.